This T cell receptor (beta chain) was observed in a study of cytomegalovirus exposure and HLA in healthy donors. Study at large: Membership in the Caucasian-associated ancestry cluster was found for 81% of 300 to 500 genotyped donors. Study observations and caveats: An ancestry cluster, one associated with Asian ancestry, reportedly showed fewer N-insertions than the approximately 650-donor mean in a later analysis.

J lost 8 bases, V lost 4 bases, and 19 bases had no gene match. CDR1 and CDR2 (germline): SGHRS, YFSETQ. There are 17 residues in the CDR3. On this clone: Antigen: not known.

The study ran its PCR with 60 Vbeta and 13 Jbeta primers. TCRdb's table, derived via immunoSEQ multiplex PCR, lists solely in-frame clones and lacks some. The sample has roughly 180,000 clones; under 90% are singletons. This chain uses TRBV5-1 with TRBJ1-2; 8 nucleotides line up with TRBD1. Sequences were obtained from PBMCs. The sequence came from a man aged 30 to 39 in good health and CMV-seropositive. The CDR3 nucleotides read TGCGCCAGCAGCCTACAACGGGCTACGGACAGGGCGGTAGGCTACACCTTC. Its protein is CASSLQRATDRAVGYTF.